The 5 T cell receptor beta chains in this list originate from one sample, sequenced in a study of cytomegalovirus exposure and HLA in healthy donors. The primer mix had 60 Vbeta and 13 Jbeta primers. Using immunoSEQ multiplex PCR, the repertoire was profiled, and TCRdb retains in-frame clones only, with some absent. The table includes 200,000 to 250,000 clones, around 83% detected once. Material: PBMCs. The receptor set was obtained from a woman aged 40 to 49 in good health and CMV-seronegative.

This clone was observed a handful of times. This chain links TRBV6-1 with TRBJ2-3, with 11 positions matching TRBD2. V dropped 1 base and J dropped 4; count of bases not matched to a gene: 1. The V gene's germline CDR1 is MNHNS and CDR2 SASEGT. CDR3 length equals 15 residues. The CDR3 sequence is CASSEGLAGPDTQYF. In nucleotides, the CDR3 is TGTGCCAGCAGTGAAGGACTAGCGGGACCAGATACGCAGTATTTT.

The chain links TRBV28 to TRBJ2-5, with 7 bases lining up with TRBD1. V lost 8 bases, J lost 11 bases, and 17 bases stayed unmatched. The CDR3 contains 14 residues. Germline assignment: CDR1 MDHEN and CDR2 SYDVKM. CDR3 region: CASALTGTLWEQYF. The CDR3 nucleotides are TGTGCCAGCGCTCTGACAGGGACCCTTTGGGAGCAGTACTTC.

The gene calls are TRBV28 and TRBJ2-1; 8 nucleotides align to TRBD1. This CDR3 spans 14 amino acids. CDR1 is MDHEN and CDR2 is SYDVKM in the germline V gene. With 10 bases clipped from V and 3 bases from J, the junction kept 8 bases outside the gene matches. CDR3 coding DNA: TGTGCCACCGAGGACAGGGACCGCTACAATGAGCAGTTCTTC. This encodes CATEDRDRYNEQFF.

This sequence joins TRBV28 and TRBJ1-5; D is unclear. The CDR3 consists of 16 residues. Trimming cost V 5 bases and J 7 bases, with 21 bases left between them. The V gene's germline CDR1 is MDHEN and CDR2 SYDVKM. CDR3 loop: CASSPQITRRDQPQHF. The CDR3 DNA follows: TGTGCCAGCAGTCCCCAAATCACGAGGCGCGACCAGCCCCAGCATTTT.

This rearrangement joins TRBV7-6 to TRBJ2-2; D not certain. V was clipped by 4 bases and J by 3 bases, with 3 bases between them. The CDR3 sequence is 12 residues long. Germline CDR1 and CDR2: SGHVS and FNYEAQ. CDR3 sequence reads: CASSYYTGELFF. The DNA of the CDR3 is TGTGCCAGCAGCTACTACACCGGGGAGCTGTTTTTT.